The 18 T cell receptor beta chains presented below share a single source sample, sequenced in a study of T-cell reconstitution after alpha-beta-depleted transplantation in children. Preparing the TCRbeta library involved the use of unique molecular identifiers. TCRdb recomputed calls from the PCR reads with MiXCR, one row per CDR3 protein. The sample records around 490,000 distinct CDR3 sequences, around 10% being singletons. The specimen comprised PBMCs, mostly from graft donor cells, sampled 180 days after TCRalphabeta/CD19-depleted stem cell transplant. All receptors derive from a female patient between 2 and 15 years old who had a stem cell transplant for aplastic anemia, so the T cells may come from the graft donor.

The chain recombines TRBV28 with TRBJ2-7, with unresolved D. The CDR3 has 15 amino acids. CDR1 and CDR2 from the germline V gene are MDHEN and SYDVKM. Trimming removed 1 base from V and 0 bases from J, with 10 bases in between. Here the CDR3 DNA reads TGTGCCAGCAGTTTATTCTCGGAGAGCTCCTACGAGCAGTACTTC. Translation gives CASSLFSESSYEQYF.

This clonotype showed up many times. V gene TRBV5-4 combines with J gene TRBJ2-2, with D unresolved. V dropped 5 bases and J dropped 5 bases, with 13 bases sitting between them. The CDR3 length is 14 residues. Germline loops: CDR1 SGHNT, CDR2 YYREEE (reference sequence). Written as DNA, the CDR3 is TGTGCCAGCAGTCCGGGTCTGGGAACCGGGGAGCTGTTTTTT. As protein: CASSPGLGTGELFF.

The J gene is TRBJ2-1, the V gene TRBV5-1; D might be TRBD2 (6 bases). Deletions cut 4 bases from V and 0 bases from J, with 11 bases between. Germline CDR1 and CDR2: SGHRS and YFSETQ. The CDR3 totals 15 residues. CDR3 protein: CASSHGTRSYNEQFF. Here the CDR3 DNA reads TGCGCCAGCAGCCACGGGACTCGCTCCTACAATGAGCAGTTCTTC. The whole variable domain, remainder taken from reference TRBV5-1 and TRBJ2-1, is KAGVTQTPRYLIKTRGQQVTLSCSPISGHRSVSWYQQTPGQGLQFLFEYFSETQRNKGNFPGRFSGRQFSNSRSEMNVSTLELGDSALYLCASSHGTRSYNEQFFGPGTRLTVL.

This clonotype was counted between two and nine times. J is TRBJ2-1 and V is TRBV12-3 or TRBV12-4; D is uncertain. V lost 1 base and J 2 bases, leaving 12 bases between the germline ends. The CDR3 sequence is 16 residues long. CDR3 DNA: TGTGCCAGCAGTTTAGGGCTTCTTGGCCCCTACAATGAGCAGTTCTTC. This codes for CASSLGLLGPYNEQFF.

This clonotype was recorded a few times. Here the CDR3 reads CASSSTSGNEQYF. The CDR3 nucleotides are TGTGCCAGCAGCTCTACTAGCGGGAATGAGCAGTACTTC. The rearrangement links TRBV7-2 to TRBJ2-7; 10 nucleotides align to TRBD2. J was trimmed by 7 bases and V by 4 bases; bases with no gene match: 4. Germline lookup yields CDR1 SGHTA and CDR2 FQGNSA. The CDR3 is 13 residues long. Full variable domain (remainder filled in from reference TRBV7-2 and TRBJ2-7): GAGVSQSPSNKVTEKGKDVELRCDPISGHTALYWYRQSLGQGLEFLIYFQGNSAPDKSGLPSDRFSAERTGGSVSTLTIQRTQQEDSAVYLCASSSTSGNEQYFGPGTRLTVT.

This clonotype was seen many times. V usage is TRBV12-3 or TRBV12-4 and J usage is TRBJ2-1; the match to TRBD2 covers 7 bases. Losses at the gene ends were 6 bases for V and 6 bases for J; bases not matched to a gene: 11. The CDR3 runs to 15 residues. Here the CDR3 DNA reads TGTGCCAGCAGCCGGGCCGGGACTACAGTCAATGAGCAGTTCTTC. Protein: CASSRAGTTVNEQFF.

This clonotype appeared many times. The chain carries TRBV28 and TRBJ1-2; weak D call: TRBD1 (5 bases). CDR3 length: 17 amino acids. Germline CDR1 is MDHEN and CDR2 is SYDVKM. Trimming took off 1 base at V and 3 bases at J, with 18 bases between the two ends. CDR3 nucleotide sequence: TGTGCCAGCAGTTTATACCCACTCAGGGCTACCGACTATGGCTACACCTTC. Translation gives CASSLYPLRATDYGYTF.

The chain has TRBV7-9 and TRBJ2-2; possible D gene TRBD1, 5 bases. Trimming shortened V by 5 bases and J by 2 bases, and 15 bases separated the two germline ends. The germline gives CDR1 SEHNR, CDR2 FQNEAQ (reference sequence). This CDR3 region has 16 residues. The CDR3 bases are TGTGCCAGCAGCCGTAGACAGAGCCTTAACACCGGGGAGCTGTTTTTT. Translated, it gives CASSRRQSLNTGELFF.

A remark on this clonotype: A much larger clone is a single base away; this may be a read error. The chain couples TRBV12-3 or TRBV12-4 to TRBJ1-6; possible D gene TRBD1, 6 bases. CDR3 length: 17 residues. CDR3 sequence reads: CARSLYRDQGRNSPLHF. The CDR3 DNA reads TGTGCCCGCAGTTTATACAGGGACCAGGGCCGAAATTCACCCCTCCACTTT.

CDR3: CSARGGQGRNEQFF. Written as DNA, the CDR3 is TGCAGTGCTAGAGGGGGACAGGGGAGGAATGAGCAGTTCTTC. The chain recombines TRBV20-1 with TRBJ2-1; TRBD1 agrees at 10 bases. With 1 base clipped from V and 7 bases from J, the junction kept 4 bases outside the gene matches. The germline V gene has CDR1 DFQATT and CDR2 SNEGSKA (reference sequence). The CDR3 totals 14 residues.

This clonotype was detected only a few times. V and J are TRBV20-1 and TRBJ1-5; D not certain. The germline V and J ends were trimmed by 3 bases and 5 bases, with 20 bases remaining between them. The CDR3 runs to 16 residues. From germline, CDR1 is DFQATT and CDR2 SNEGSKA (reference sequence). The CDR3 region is CSARGRPPDSDQPQHF. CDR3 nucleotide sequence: TGCAGTGCTAGGGGGAGGCCTCCCGATTCCGATCAGCCCCAGCATTTT.

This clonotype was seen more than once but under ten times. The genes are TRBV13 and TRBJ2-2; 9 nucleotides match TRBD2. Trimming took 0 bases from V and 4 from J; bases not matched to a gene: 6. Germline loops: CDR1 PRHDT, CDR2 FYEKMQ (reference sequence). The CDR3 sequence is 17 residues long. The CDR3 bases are TGTGCCAGCAGCTTAGGCTTCGGTAGCGGGAGCACCGGGGAGCTGTTTTTT. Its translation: CASSLGFGSGSTGELFF.

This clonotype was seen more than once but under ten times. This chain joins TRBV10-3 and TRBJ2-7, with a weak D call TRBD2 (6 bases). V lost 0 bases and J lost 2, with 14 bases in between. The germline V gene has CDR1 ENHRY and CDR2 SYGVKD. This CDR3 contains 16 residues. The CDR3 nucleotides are TGTGCCATCAGTGAGTCGACTCGGGGGACCCCCTACGAGCAGTACGTC. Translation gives CAISESTRGTPYEQYV.

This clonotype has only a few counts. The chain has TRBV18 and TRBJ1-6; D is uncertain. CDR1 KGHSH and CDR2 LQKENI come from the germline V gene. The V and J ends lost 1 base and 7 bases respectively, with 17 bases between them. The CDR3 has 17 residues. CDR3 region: CASSPLATQSSNSPLHF. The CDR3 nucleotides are TGTGCCAGCTCACCACTAGCAACACAGTCCTCCAATTCACCCCTCCACTTT.

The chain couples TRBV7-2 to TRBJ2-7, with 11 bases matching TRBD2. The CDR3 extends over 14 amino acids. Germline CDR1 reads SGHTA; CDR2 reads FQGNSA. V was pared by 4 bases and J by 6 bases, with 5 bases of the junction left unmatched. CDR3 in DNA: TGTGCCAGCAGCTCCGAACTAGCGGGAGTCGAGCAGTACTTC. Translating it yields CASSSELAGVEQYF.

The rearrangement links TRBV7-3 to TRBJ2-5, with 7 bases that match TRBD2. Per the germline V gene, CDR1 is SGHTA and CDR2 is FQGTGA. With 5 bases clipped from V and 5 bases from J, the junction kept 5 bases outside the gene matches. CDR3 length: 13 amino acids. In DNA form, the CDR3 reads TGTGCCAGCAGCAACCTGGGAGGGGAGACCCAGTACTTC. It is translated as CASSNLGGETQYF. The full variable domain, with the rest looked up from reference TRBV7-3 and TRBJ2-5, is GAGVSQTPSNKVTEKGKYVELRCDPISGHTALYWYRQSLGQGPEFLIYFQGTGAADDSGLPNDRFFAVRPEGSVSTLKIQRTERGDSAVYLCASSNLGGETQYFGPGTRLLVL.

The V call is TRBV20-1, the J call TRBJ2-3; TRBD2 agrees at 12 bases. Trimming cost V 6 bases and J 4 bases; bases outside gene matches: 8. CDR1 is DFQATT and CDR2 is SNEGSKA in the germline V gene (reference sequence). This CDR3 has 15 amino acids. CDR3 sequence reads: CSAPTSGRSADTQYF. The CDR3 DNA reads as TGCAGTGCCCCGACTAGCGGGAGAAGTGCAGATACGCAGTATTTT.

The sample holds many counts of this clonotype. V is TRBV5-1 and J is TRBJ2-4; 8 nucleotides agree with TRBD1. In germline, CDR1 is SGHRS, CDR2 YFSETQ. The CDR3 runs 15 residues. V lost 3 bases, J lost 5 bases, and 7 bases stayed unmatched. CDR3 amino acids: CASSYRTGLENIQYF. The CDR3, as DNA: TGCGCCAGCAGCTACCGGACAGGGTTGGAAAACATTCAGTACTTC. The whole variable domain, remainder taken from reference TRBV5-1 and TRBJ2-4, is KAGVTQTPRYLIKTRGQQVTLSCSPISGHRSVSWYQQTPGQGLQFLFEYFSETQRNKGNFPGRFSGRQFSNSRSEMNVSTLELGDSALYLCASSYRTGLENIQYFGAGTRLSVL.